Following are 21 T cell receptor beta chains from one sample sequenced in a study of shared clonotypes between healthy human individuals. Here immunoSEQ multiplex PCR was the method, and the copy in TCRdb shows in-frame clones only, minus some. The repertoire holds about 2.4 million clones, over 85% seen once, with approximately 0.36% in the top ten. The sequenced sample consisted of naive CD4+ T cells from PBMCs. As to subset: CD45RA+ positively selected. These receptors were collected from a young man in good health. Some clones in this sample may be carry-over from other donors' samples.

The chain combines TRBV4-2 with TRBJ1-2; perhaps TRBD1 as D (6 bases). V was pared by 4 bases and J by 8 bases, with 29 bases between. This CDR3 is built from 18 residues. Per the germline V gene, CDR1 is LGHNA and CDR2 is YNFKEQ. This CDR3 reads CASSREGGRVKANRGYTF. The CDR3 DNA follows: TGTGCCAGCAGCCGAGAGGGGGGAAGGGTCAAGGCAAATCGAGGCTACACCTTC.

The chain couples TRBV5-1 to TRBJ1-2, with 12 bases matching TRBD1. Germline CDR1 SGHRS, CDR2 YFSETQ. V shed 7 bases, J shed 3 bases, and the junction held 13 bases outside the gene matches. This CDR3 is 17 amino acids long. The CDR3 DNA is TGCGCCAGCGGAAGGGGACAGGGGGCGCGGGATGACTATGGCTACACCTTC. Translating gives CASGRGQGARDDYGYTF.

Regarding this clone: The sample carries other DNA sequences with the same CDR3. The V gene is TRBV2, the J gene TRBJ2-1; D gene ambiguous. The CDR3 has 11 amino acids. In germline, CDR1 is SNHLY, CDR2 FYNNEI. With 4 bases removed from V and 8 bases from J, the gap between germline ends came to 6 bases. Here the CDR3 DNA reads TGTGCCAGCAGTGTTCGGGATGAGCAGTTCTTC. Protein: CASSVRDEQFF.

The CDR3 reads CASSQSKSIRGLHYGYTF. The CDR3 coding sequence is TGCGCCAGCAGTCAATCTAAATCGATCCGGGGGTTGCACTATGGCTACACCTTC. The chain couples TRBV23-1 to TRBJ1-2; D perhaps matches TRBD1 (5 bases). TRBV23-1 is filed as an ORF, its function uncertain. CDR3 length: 18 residues. Trimming left V 0 bases short and J 3 bases short, with 20 bases between.

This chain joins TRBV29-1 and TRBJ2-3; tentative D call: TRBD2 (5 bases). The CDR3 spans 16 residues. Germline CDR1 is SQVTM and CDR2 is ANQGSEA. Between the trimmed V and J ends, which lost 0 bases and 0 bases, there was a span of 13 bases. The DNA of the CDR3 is TGCAGCGTTGAAGATGGGAGCGGTACTAGCACAGATACGCAGTATTTT. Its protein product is CSVEDGSGTSTDTQYF.

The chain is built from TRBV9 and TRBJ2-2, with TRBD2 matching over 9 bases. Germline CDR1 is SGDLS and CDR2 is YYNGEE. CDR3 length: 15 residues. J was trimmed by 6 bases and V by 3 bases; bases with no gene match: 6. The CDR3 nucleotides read TGTGCCAGCAGCGCGGGACTAGCTGTATCCGGGGAGCTGTTTTTT. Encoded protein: CASSAGLAVSGELFF.

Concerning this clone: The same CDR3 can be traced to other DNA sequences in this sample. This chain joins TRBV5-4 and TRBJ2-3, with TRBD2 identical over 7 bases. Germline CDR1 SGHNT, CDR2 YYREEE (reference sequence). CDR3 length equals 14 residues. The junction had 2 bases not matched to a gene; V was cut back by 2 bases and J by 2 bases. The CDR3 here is CASSFAGATDTQYF. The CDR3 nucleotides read TGTGCCAGCAGCTTTGCGGGAGCCACAGATACGCAGTATTTT.

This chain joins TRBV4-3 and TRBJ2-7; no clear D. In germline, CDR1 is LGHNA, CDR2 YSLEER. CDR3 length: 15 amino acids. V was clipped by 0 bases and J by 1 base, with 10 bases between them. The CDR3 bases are TGCGCCAGCAGCCAAGATATGGTCGGGTCCTACGAGCAGTACTTC. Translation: CASSQDMVGSYEQYF.

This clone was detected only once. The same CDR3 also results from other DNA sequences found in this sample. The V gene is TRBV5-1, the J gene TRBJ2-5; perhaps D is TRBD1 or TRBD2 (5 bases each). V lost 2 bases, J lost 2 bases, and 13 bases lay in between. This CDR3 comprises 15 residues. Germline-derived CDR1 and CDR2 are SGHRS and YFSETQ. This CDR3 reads CASSLAPEGQETQYF. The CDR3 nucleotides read TGCGCCAGCAGCTTAGCGCCCGAGGGGCAAGAGACCCAGTACTTC. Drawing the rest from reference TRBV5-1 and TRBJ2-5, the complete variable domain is KAGVTQTPRYLIKTRGQQVTLSCSPISGHRSVSWYQQTPGQGLQFLFEYFSETQRNKGNFPGRFSGRQFSNSRSEMNVSTLELGDSALYLCASSLAPEGQETQYFGPGTRLLVL.

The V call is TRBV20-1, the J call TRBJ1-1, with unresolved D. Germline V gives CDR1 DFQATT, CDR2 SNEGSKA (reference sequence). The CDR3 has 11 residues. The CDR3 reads CSSTGNTEAFF. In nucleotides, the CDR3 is TGCAGCTCAACGGGGAACACTGAAGCTTTCTTT.

This CDR3 is CASSRGRRLAGAREQYF. The CDR3 nucleotides read TGTGCCAGCAGTAGAGGTAGAAGACTAGCGGGAGCACGCGAGCAGTACTTC. The chain couples TRBV2 to TRBJ2-7; TRBD2 agrees at 12 bases. The CDR3 contains 17 residues. V lost 5 bases to trimming and J lost 6 bases; unmatched junction nucleotides: 14. Germline CDR1 and CDR2: SNHLY and FYNNEI.

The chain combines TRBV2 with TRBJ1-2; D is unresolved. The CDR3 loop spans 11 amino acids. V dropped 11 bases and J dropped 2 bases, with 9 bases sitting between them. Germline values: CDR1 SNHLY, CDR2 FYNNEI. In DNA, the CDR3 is TGTGCCTCGACGGGGAACTATGGCTACACCTTC. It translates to CASTGNYGYTF.

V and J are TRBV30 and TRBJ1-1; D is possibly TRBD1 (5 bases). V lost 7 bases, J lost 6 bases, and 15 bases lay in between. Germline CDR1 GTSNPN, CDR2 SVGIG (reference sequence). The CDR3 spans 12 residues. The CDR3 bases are TGTGCCTATCAGGGCAGGCGGGCTGAAGCTTTCTTT. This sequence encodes CAYQGRRAEAFF.

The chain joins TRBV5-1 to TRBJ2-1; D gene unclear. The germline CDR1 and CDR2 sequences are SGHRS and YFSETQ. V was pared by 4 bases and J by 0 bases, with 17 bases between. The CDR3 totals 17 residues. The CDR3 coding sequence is TGCGCCAGCAGCACGACCTCAGGTGTGAGCTCCTACAATGAGCAGTTCTTC. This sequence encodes CASSTTSGVSSYNEQFF.

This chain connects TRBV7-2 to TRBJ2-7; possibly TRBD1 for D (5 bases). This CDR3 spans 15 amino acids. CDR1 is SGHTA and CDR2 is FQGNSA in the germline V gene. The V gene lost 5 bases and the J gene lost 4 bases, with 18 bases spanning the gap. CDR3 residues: CASSIGGARGYEQYF. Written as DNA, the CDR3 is TGTGCCAGCAGCATTGGTGGGGCTAGGGGATACGAGCAGTACTTC.

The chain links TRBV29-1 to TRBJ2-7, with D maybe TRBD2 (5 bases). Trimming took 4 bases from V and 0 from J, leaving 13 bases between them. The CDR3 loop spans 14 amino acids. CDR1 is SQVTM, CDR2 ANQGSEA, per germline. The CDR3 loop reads CSVAGRVSSYEQYF. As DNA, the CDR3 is TGCAGCGTTGCTGGGCGGGTGAGCTCCTACGAGCAGTACTTC.

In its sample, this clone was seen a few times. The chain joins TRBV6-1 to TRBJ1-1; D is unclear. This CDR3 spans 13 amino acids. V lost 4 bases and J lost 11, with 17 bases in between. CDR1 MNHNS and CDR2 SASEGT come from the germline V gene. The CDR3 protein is CASSASLAPRAFF. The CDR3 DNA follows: TGTGCCAGCAGTGCCTCTCTGGCTCCTCGGGCTTTCTTT.

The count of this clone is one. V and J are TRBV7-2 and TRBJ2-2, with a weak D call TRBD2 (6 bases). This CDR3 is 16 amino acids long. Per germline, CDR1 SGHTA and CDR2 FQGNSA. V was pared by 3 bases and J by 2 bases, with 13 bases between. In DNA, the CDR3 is TGTGCCAGCAGCTTCTGGGGCGGGGCCAACACCGGGGAGCTGTTTTTT. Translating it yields CASSFWGGANTGELFF.

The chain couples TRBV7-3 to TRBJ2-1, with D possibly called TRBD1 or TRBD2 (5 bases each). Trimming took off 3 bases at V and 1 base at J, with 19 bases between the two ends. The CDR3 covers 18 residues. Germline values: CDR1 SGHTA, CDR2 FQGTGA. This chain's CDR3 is CASSFSGTDLGSYNEQFF. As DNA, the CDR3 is TGTGCCAGCAGCTTTTCCGGGACGGACCTTGGGTCCTACAATGAGCAGTTCTTC.

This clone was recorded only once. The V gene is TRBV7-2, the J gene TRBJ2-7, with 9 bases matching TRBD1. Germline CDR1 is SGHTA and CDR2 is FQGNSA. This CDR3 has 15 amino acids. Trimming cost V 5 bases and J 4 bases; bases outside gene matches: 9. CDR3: CASSRQGTGMYEQYF. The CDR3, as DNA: TGTGCCAGCAGCCGACAGGGGACAGGGATGTACGAGCAGTACTTC. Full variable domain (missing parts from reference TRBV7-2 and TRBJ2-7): GAGVSQSPSNKVTEKGKDVELRCDPISGHTALYWYRQSLGQGLEFLIYFQGNSAPDKSGLPSDRFSAERTGGSVSTLTIQRTQQEDSAVYLCASSRQGTGMYEQYFGPGTRLTVT.

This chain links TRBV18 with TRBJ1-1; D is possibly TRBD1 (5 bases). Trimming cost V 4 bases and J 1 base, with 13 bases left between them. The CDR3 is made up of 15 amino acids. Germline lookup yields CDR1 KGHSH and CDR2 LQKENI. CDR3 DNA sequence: TGTGCCAGCTCACTGGGGGGTAATCGGAACACTGAAGCTTTCTTT. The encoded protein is CASSLGGNRNTEAFF.